One sample yielded the 24 T cell receptor beta chains listed below, sequenced in a study of OX40 agonist ivuxolimab in advanced cancers. Sequencing was performed with immunoSEQ multiplex PCR; in TCRdb, only in-frame clones are kept and a portion is missing. Among roughly 18,000 clones listed, 75% to 85% were seen once. The specimen comprised CD4+ or CD8+ T cells sorted from blood, sampled in a trial of the OX40 agonist ivuxolimab. The receptors were gathered from an adult with an advanced solid tumor such as melanoma, head and neck, liver or kidney cancer.

This chain links TRBV11-1 with TRBJ2-7; perhaps TRBD2 as D (5 bases). Trimming cost V 5 bases and J 0 bases, with 14 bases left between them. The CDR3 has 15 amino acids. Germline V gene sequence: CDR1 SGHAT, CDR2 FQDESV (reference sequence). CDR3 residues: CASSPRLQFSYEQYF. The CDR3 DNA sequence: TGTGCCAGCAGCCCCCGACTACAATTCTCCTACGAGCAGTACTTC.

The chain links TRBV4-3 to TRBJ1-4, with D maybe TRBD1 (5 bases). Germline-derived CDR1 and CDR2 are LGHNA and YSLEER. Trimming removed 0 bases at V and 4 bases at J, with 15 bases between. This CDR3 is built from 17 residues. CDR3 in amino acids: CASSQDYRGAVNEKLFF. CDR3 DNA sequence: TGCGCCAGCAGCCAAGATTATCGGGGCGCCGTTAATGAAAAACTGTTTTTT.

The chain recombines TRBV11-2 with TRBJ2-3; the match to TRBD2 covers 10 bases. After removal of 7 bases from V and 2 bases from J, the junction contained 6 bases not matched to a gene. This CDR3 has 15 amino acids. The germline gives CDR1 SGHAT, CDR2 FQNNGV. Here the CDR3 DNA reads TGTGCCAGCAAGATAGCGGGAGGCCCCACAGATACGCAGTATTTT. This gives the protein CASKIAGGPTDTQYF.

This chain connects TRBV5-1 to TRBJ2-7; weak D call: TRBD2 (5 bases). The CDR3 length is 13 residues. The V gene's germline CDR1 is SGHRS and CDR2 YFSETQ. Trimming shortened V by 2 bases and J by 4 bases, and 10 bases separated the two germline ends. The CDR3 protein is CASSLSGNYEQYF. CDR3 DNA: TGCGCCAGCAGCTTATCGGGGAATTACGAGCAGTACTTC.

This clone was recorded once. This chain links TRBV28 with TRBJ2-7; D unresolved. CDR1 and CDR2 (germline): MDHEN, SYDVKM. The germline V and J ends were trimmed by 7 bases and 4 bases, with 14 bases remaining between them. The CDR3 covers 13 residues. In DNA form, the CDR3 reads TGTGCCAGCACCGAAAGGAGCCGTTACGAGCAGTACTTC. Its protein product is CASTERSRYEQYF.

V is TRBV7-9 and J is TRBJ1-4, with D perhaps TRBD1 (5 bases). CDR3 length equals 15 residues. Germline CDR1 SEHNR, CDR2 FQNEAQ (reference sequence). V was pared by 7 bases and J by 0 bases, with 12 bases between. In DNA, the CDR3 is TGTGCCAGCAAGGACACTACTACAACTAATGAAAAACTGTTTTTT. It encodes CASKDTTTTNEKLFF.

This clone was detected only a few times. The chain combines TRBV19 with TRBJ2-2; D may be TRBD2 (6 bases). Germline CDR1 LNHDA, CDR2 SQIVND (reference sequence). The CDR3 runs 15 residues. Trimming pared 3 bases from V and 6 bases from J, leaving 14 bases between. CDR3 coding DNA: TGTGCCAGTAGTATGAGGAGGGGATCGGCCGGGGAGCTGTTTTTT. This translates into CASSMRRGSAGELFF.

This rearrangement joins TRBV19 to TRBJ2-1; a possible D gene is TRBD1 (7 bases). The V gene lost 6 bases and the J gene lost 3 bases, with 15 bases spanning the gap. This CDR3 has 15 amino acids. Germline assignment: CDR1 LNHDA and CDR2 SQIVND (reference sequence). The CDR3 DNA follows: TGTGCCAGTAGACGAGGAGGGACAGTCTACAATGAGCAGTTCTTC. It translates to CASRRGGTVYNEQFF.

The CDR3 DNA reads as TGTGCCAGCAGCTCCAGCGGGACCTATGGCTACACCTTC. Its translation: CASSSSGTYGYTF. The rearrangement links TRBV28 to TRBJ1-2; D might be TRBD1 (5 bases). Germline CDR1 and CDR2: MDHEN and SYDVKM. This CDR3 has 13 residues. Trimming took 6 bases from V and 4 from J, leaving 12 bases between them.

The chain is built from TRBV7-2 and TRBJ1-1, with 9 positions matching TRBD1. Losses at the gene ends were 7 bases for V and 2 bases for J; bases not matched to a gene: 8. CDR3 length: 15 residues. Germline-derived CDR1 and CDR2 are SGHTA and FQGNSA. The CDR3 here is CASTTGQGRNTEAFF. The CDR3 region has the DNA TGTGCCAGCACCACCGGACAGGGGAGAAACACTGAAGCTTTCTTT.

This clone was found a few times. This chain connects TRBV28 to TRBJ2-6; D not resolved. Germline V gives CDR1 MDHEN, CDR2 SYDVKM. The CDR3 spans 19 residues. V dropped 5 bases and J dropped 4 bases, with 24 bases sitting between them. Written as DNA, the CDR3 is TGTGCCAGCAGTCCCCACCACCGGGCCACGGCGCCCGGGGCCAACGTCCTGACTTTC. This encodes CASSPHHRATAPGANVLTF.

The chain employs TRBV18 and TRBJ2-3; 9 nucleotides align to TRBD1. The V and J ends lost 3 bases and 3 bases, in that order; junction bases with no gene match: 7. The CDR3 sequence is 16 residues long. Looked up from germline, CDR1 is KGHSH and CDR2 is LQKENI. CDR3 coding DNA: TGTGCCAGCTCACCTTCCGGGACAGGGTCGACAGATACGCAGTATTTT. Amino acid sequence: CASSPSGTGSTDTQYF.

The chain couples TRBV6-1 to TRBJ2-7, with TRBD1 matching over 7 bases. The V gene end was trimmed by 3 bases and the J gene end by 0 bases; junction bases not matched to a gene: 17. This CDR3 has 19 amino acids. Per the germline V gene, CDR1 is MNHNS and CDR2 is SASEGT. The CDR3 nucleotides read TGTGCCAGCAGTGACTACCTGATGCAGACGGGACAGAGCTCCTACGAGCAGTACTTC. Translated, it gives CASSDYLMQTGQSSYEQYF.

The chain combines TRBV6-6 with TRBJ2-2; tentatively, D is TRBD2 (8 bases). V was shortened by 5 bases and J by 4 bases, with 14 bases between the two germline ends. Germline CDR1 and CDR2: MNHNY and SVGAGI (reference sequence). The CDR3 extends over 15 amino acids. CDR3 bases: TGTGCCAGCAGTCCCGGGAGGGGGCCCACCGGGGAGCTGTTTTTT. Translation gives CASSPGRGPTGELFF.

The genes are TRBV11-2 and TRBJ2-7; 7 positions agree with TRBD1. The germline CDR1 and CDR2 sequences are SGHAT and FQNNGV. The CDR3 covers 13 residues. After removal of 8 bases from V and 3 bases from J, the junction contained 7 bases not matched to a gene. The CDR3 nucleotides are TGTGCCAGCGGGGGACAGACCGGCTACGAGCAGTACTTC. This translates into CASGGQTGYEQYF. Based on the CDR3 plus reference TRBV11-2 and TRBJ2-7, the full variable domain is EAGVAQSPRYKIIEKRQSVAFWCNPISGHATLYWYQQILGQGPKLLIQFQNNGVVDDSQLPKDRFSAERLKGVDSTLKIQPAKLEDSAVYLCASGGQTGYEQYFGPGTRLTVT.

The CDR3 DNA reads as TGTGCCAGCAGCTCCCTGGGACATGGCGAGGCTTTCTTT. Protein product: CASSSLGHGEAFF. The chain links TRBV7-9 to TRBJ1-1, with a possible D match to TRBD1 (6 bases). V lost 4 bases, J lost 11 bases, and 17 bases lay in between. From germline, CDR1 is SEHNR and CDR2 FQNEAQ (reference sequence). CDR3 size: 13 residues.

The genes are TRBV5-3 and TRBJ2-1; D remains ambiguous. TRBV5-3 is an ORF; its function is uncertain. The germline V and J ends were trimmed by 4 bases and 14 bases, with 13 bases remaining between them. The CDR3 spans 11 residues. Here the CDR3 DNA reads TGTGCCAGAAGCGTAGATATTTCTGAGTTCTTC. Its translation is CARSVDISEFF.

The sample holds a few counts of this clone. The V and J genes are TRBV18 and TRBJ1-1; D ambiguous. The CDR3 totals 14 residues. CDR1 is KGHSH, CDR2 LQKENI, per germline. V lost 2 bases, J lost 2 bases, and 9 bases lay in between. The DNA for the CDR3 is TGTGCCAGCTCACCAATGGGGTCCAACACTGAAGCTTTCTTT. It codes for CASSPMGSNTEAFF.

This clone was found once. The gene calls are TRBV14 and TRBJ2-7; 9 bases fit TRBD1. V lost 3 bases, J lost 2 bases, and 8 bases stayed unmatched. Per the germline V gene, CDR1 is SGHDN and CDR2 is FVKESK. The CDR3 runs 16 residues. CDR3 sequence reads: CASSHLDGDRAYEQYF. The CDR3 DNA reads as TGTGCCAGCAGCCACCTCGACGGGGACAGGGCCTACGAGCAGTACTTC. Complete variable domain (other parts from reference TRBV14 and TRBJ2-7): EAGVTQFPSHSVIEKGQTVTLRCDPISGHDNLYWYRRVMGKEIKFLLHFVKESKQDESGMPNNRFLAERTGGTYSTLKVQPAELEDSGVYFCASSHLDGDRAYEQYFGPGTRLTVT.

The V gene is TRBV2, the J gene TRBJ2-2, with no clear D. The germline V gene has CDR1 SNHLY and CDR2 FYNNEI. The CDR3 consists of 13 residues. Trimming cost V 4 bases and J 1 base, with 4 bases left between them. DNA of the CDR3: TGTGCCAGCAGTGTACAGAACACCGGGGAGCTGTTTTTT. It codes for CASSVQNTGELFF.

This clone has only one observation. This rearrangement joins TRBV7-3 to TRBJ1-4; no firm D call. CDR3 length: 13 amino acids. V shed 0 bases and J shed 13 bases, with 12 bases lying between them. In germline, CDR1 is SGHTA, CDR2 FQGTGA. The chain's CDR3 is CASSLTSNSLLFF. CDR3 DNA: TGTGCCAGCAGCTTAACGTCCAACTCCTTACTGTTTTTT.

The V and J genes are TRBV5-6 and TRBJ2-7; D remains unclear. Germline assignment: CDR1 SGHDT and CDR2 YYEEEE. The CDR3 consists of 14 residues. Trimming stripped 0 bases from V and 0 bases from J, with 7 bases between. CDR3 nucleotides: TGTGCCAGCAGCTTGGTGGCCTCCTCCTACGAGCAGTACTTC. It encodes CASSLVASSYEQYF.

J is TRBJ1-5 and V is TRBV2; no firm D call. The CDR3 covers 12 residues. Per germline, CDR1 SNHLY and CDR2 FYNNEI. Trimming pared 3 bases from V and 3 bases from J, leaving 3 bases between. CDR3 sequence: CASSEINQPQHF. The CDR3 DNA reads TGTGCCAGCAGTGAGATCAATCAGCCCCAGCATTTT. Supplemented by reference TRBV2 and TRBJ1-5, the full variable domain reads EPEVTQTPSHQVTQMGQEVILRCVPISNHLYFYWYRQILGQKVEFLVSFYNNEISEKSEIFDDQFSVERPDGSNFTLKIRSTKLEDSAMYFCASSEINQPQHFGDGTRLSIL.

This rearrangement joins TRBV19 to TRBJ2-1; either TRBD1 or TRBD2 may fit D (6 bases each). Germline V lookup: CDR1 LNHDA, CDR2 SQIVND (reference sequence). There are 15 residues in the CDR3. Trimming cost V 9 bases and J 7 bases, with 22 bases left between them. The chain's CDR3 is CARQRRGTGINEQFF. As DNA, the CDR3 is TGTGCCAGGCAAAGGAGGGGAACAGGGATTAATGAGCAGTTCTTC.